This T cell receptor beta chain came from a study of human T cells and chemical hapten exposure. Germline CDR1 and CDR2: MDHEN and SYDVKM. The CDR3 consists of 12 residues. Trimming took 4 bases from V and 7 from J, leaving 11 bases between them. This clonotype was observed at least ten times. Documented time point: pre-sensitization, week 0. Treatment defined: therapeutic diphenylcyclopropenone sensitization with weekly scalp DPC. How the authors handled the data: Samples contained a median of 95,638 TCRs, with a range of roughly 20,000 to 750,000. A single record per CDR3 protein comes from TCRdb applying MiXCR to the RACE reads. The V and J calls, along with clone size, are taken from TCRdb and not from the paper's own processing. Of over 35,000 distinct CDR3 sequences in the sample, 8% to 11% were seen once.

Sequences were derived from whole blood, sampled in connection with sensitization to the hapten diphenylcyclopropenone (DPC). The chain joins TRBV28 to TRBJ2-7; D possibly uses TRBD1 or TRBD2 (7 bases each). The receptor comes from a man aged 25-45 years with alopecia areata. Some clones in this sample may be carry-over from other donors' samples. DNA of the CDR3: TGTGCCAGCAGTTACAGGGGAGGGGAGCAGTACGTC. Protein: CASSYRGGEQYV.